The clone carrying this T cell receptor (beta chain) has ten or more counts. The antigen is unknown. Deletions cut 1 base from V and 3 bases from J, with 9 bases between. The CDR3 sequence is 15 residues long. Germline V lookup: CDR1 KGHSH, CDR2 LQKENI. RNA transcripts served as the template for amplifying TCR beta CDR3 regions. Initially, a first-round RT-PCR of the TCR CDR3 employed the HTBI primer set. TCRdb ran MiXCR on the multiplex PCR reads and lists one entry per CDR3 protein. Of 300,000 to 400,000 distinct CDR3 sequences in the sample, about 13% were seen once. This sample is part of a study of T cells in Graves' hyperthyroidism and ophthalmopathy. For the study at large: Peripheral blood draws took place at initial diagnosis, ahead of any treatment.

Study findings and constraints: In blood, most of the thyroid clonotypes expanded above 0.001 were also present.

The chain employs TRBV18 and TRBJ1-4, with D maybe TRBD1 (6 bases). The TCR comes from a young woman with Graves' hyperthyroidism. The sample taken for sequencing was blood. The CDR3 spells CASSPQGEANEKLFF. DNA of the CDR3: TGTGCCAGCTCACCACAGGGGGAGGCTAATGAAAAACTGTTTTTT.